This T cell receptor beta chain was observed in a study of T cells in Graves' hyperthyroidism and ophthalmopathy. Notes on the study in general: Model-based prediction identified ophthalmopathy a median approximately 6.2 months prior to its onset.

CDR1 is MNHEY and CDR2 is SVGEGT in the germline V gene. V was cut by 6 bases and J by 9 bases, with 12 bases left in between. The CDR3 sequence is 12 residues long. Regarding this clonotype: What it recognizes is unknown.

Hyperthyroidism patients were newly diagnosed, had disease duration under 2 months, and were aged 18 to 65 years. Orbital computed tomography and thyroid ultrasound, together with serum TRAb and thyroxine and clinical symptoms, were used for diagnoses. Fresh peripheral blood, around 11 ml of it, supplied the PBMCs. Amplified regions were TCR beta CDR3 sequences from RNA transcripts. The TCR CDR3 was amplified in a first-round RT-PCR using the HTBI primer set. One entry per CDR3 protein, called by TCRdb with MiXCR from the multiplex PCR reads. Of 550,000 to 800,000 distinct CDR3 sequences in the sample, 15% to 20% were seen once.

The chain is built from TRBV6-2 or TRBV6-3 and TRBJ1-5, with no clear D. The sequence came from a man aged 50 to 59 with Graves' hyperthyroidism. Sequenced material: blood. CDR3 in DNA: TGTGCCAGCAGCTTCCCTGAGGGGCCCCAGCATTTT. Translated: CASSFPEGPQHF.